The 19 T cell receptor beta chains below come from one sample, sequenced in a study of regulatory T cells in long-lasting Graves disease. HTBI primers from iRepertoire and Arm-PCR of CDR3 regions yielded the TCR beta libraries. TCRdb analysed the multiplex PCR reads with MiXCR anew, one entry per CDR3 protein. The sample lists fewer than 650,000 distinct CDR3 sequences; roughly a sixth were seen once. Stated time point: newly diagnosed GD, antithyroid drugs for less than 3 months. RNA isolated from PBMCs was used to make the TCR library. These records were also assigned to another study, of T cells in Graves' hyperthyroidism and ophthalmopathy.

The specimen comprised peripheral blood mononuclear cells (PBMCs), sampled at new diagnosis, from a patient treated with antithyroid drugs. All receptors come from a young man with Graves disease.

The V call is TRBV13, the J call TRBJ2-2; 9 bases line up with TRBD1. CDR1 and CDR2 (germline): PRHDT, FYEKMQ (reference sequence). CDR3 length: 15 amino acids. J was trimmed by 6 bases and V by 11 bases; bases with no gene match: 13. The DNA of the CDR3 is TGTGCCGCGGCCAGGACAGGGGTGAAGGCCGGGGAGCTGTTTTTT. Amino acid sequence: CAAARTGVKAGELFF.

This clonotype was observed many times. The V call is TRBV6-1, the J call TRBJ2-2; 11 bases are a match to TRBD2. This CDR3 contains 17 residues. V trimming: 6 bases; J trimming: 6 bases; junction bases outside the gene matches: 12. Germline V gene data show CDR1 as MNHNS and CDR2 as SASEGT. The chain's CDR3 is CASRQQGLAVTSGELFF. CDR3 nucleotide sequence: TGTGCCAGCAGACAACAGGGACTAGCGGTTACCTCCGGGGAGCTGTTTTTT.

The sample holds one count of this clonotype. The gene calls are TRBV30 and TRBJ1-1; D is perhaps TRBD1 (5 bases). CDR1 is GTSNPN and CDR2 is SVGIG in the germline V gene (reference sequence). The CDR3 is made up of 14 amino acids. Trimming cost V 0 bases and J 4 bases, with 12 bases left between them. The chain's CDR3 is CAWSVHDRGTEAFF. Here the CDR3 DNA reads TGTGCCTGGAGTGTACACGATAGGGGCACTGAAGCTTTCTTT.

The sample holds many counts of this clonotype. The CDR3 DNA follows: TGCAGTGCTAGGCGGGTGCGGGGACTCAACTACGAGCAGTACTTC. This sequence encodes CSARRVRGLNYEQYF. This sequence joins TRBV20-1 and TRBJ2-7, with D possibly TRBD2 on 6 matching bases. V lost 3 bases and J 3 bases, leaving 18 bases between the germline ends. The CDR3 length is 15 residues. Germline lookup yields CDR1 DFQATT and CDR2 SNEGSKA (reference sequence).

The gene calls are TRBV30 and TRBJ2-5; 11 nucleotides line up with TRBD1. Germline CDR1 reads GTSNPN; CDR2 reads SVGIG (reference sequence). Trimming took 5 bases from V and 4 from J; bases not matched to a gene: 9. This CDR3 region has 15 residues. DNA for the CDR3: TGTGCCTGGTGCACGGGACAGGGGGGTGGAGAGACCCAGTACTTC. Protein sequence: CAWCTGQGGGETQYF.

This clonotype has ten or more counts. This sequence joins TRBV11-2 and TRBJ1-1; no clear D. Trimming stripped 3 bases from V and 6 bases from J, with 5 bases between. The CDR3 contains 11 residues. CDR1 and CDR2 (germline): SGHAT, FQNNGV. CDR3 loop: CASSFLAEAFF. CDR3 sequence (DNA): TGTGCCAGCAGCTTCCTGGCTGAAGCTTTCTTT.

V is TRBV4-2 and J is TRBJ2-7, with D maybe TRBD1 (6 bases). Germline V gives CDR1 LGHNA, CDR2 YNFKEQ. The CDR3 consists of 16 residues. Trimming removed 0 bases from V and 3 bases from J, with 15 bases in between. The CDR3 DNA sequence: TGTGCCAGCAGCCAAGACCCAACAGGGTTTGGCTACGAGCAGTACTTC. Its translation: CASSQDPTGFGYEQYF.

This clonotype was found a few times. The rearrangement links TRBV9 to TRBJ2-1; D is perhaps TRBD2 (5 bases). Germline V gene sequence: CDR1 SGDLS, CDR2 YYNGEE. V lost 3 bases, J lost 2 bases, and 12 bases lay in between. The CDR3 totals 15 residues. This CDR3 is CASSAPPGTYNEQFF. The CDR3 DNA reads TGTGCCAGCAGCGCCCCACCGGGAACCTACAATGAGCAGTTCTTC.

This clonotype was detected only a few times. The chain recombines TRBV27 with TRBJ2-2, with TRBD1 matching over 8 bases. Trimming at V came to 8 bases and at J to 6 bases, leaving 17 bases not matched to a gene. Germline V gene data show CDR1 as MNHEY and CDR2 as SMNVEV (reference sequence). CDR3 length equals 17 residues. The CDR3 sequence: CASRSMRGTGVPGELFF. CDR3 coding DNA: TGTGCCAGCCGATCAATGCGCGGGACAGGTGTTCCCGGGGAGCTGTTTTTT.

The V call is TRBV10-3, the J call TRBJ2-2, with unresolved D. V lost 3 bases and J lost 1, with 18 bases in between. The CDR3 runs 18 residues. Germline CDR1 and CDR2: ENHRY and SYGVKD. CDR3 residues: CAISDSVPRLENTGELFF. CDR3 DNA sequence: TGTGCCATCAGTGATTCCGTTCCCCGTCTTGAGAACACCGGGGAGCTGTTTTTT.

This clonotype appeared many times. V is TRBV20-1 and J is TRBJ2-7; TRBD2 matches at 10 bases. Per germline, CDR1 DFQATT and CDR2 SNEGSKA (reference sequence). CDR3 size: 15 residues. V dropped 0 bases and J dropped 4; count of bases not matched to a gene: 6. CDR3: CSARDIAGGRYEQYF. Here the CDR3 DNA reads TGCAGTGCTAGAGATATAGCGGGAGGTCGGTACGAGCAGTACTTC.

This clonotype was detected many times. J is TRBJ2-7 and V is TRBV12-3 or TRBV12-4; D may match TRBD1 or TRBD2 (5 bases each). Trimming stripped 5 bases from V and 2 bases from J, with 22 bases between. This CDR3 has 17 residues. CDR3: CASSPGTRRFPTYEQYF. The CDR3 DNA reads TGTGCCAGCAGTCCCGGGACCAGACGGTTTCCGACCTACGAGCAGTACTTC.

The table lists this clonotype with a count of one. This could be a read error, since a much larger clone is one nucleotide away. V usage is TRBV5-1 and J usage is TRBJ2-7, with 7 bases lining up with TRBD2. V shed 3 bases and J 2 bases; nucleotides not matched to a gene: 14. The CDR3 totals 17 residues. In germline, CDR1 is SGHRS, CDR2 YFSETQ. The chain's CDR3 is CASSSGATSGGTYEQYF. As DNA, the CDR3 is TGCGCCAGCAGCTCGGGTGCGACTTCGGGGGGAACCTACGAGCAGTACTTC.

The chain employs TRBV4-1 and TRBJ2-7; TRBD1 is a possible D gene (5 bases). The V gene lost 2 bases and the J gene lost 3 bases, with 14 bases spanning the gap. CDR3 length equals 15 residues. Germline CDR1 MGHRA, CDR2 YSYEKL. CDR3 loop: CASSQPPRGNYEQYF. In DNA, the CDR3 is TGCGCCAGCAGCCAACCTCCAAGGGGTAACTACGAGCAGTACTTC.

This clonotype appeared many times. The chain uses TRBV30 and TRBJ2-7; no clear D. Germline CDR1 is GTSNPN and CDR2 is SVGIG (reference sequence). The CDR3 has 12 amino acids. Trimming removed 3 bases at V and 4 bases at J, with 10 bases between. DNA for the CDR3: TGTGCCTGGAGCTCTACAGCGTACGAGCAGTACTTC. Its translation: CAWSSTAYEQYF. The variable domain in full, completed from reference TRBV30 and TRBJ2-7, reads SQTIHQWPATLVQPVGSPLSLECTVEGTSNPNLYWYRQAAGRGLQLLFYSVGIGQISSEVPQNLSASRPQDRQFILSSKKLLLSDSGFYLCAWSSTAYEQYFGPGTRLTVT.

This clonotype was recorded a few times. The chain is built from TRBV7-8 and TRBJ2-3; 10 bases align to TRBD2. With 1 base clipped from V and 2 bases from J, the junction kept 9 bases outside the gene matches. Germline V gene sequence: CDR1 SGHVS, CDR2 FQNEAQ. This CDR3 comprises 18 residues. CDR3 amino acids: CASSLDPVAGGVTDTQYF. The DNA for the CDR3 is TGTGCCAGCAGCTTAGATCCCGTAGCGGGAGGAGTCACAGATACGCAGTATTTT.

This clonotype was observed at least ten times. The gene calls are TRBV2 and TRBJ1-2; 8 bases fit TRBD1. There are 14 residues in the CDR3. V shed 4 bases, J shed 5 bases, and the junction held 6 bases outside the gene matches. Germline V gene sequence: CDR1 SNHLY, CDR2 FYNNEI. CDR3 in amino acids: CASSGAQGAYGYTF. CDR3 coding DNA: TGTGCCAGCAGTGGGGCGCAGGGGGCTTATGGCTACACCTTC.

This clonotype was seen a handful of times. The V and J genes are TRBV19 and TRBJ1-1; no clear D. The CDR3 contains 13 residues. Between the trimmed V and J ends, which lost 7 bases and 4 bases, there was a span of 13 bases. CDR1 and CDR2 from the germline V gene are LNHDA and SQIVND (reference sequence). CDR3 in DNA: TGTGCCAGTATGCGAGGGTTTGGCACTGAAGCTTTCTTT. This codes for CASMRGFGTEAFF.

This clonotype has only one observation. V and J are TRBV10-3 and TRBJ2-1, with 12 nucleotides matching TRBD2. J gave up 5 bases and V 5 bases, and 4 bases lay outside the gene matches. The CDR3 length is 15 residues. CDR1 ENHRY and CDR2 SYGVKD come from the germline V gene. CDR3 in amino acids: CAISPGLAGNNEQFF. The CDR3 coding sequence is TGTGCCATCAGTCCGGGACTAGCGGGTAACAATGAGCAGTTCTTC.